This section outlines one T cell receptor beta chain sequence together with its context. Its target is unknown. These data originate in a study of cytomegalovirus exposure and HLA in healthy donors. Study context: According to later analysis, the same platform produced the approximately 120 validation and several hundred first-cohort repertoires.

Here immunoSEQ multiplex PCR was the method, and the copy in TCRdb shows in-frame clones only, minus some. The sample yields over 250,000 clones, 75% to 90% seen once. Regarding the study as a whole: Most TCR sequences were seen very rarely across donors, but some public TCRs occurred in many. Specificity of three CMV-associated chains for CMV antigens was verified in vitro.

Between the trimmed V and J ends, which lost 2 bases and 2 bases, there was a span of 7 bases. In germline, CDR1 is SGHVS, CDR2 FNYEAQ. There are 13 residues in the CDR3. Sequenced sample: PBMCs. The chain employs TRBV7-6 and TRBJ2-7; the D is unclear. The clonotype originates from a woman between 25 and 40 years old in good health and CMV-seropositive. The CDR3 nucleotides are TGTGCCAGCAGCTTATCGGAAGCCTACGAGCAGTACTTC. Translating gives CASSLSEAYEQYF.